This T cell receptor beta chain was obtained from a study of OX40 agonist ivuxolimab in advanced cancers. Study background: Patients received ivuxolimab, an intravenous treatment, every 2 weeks at 0.01 to 10 mg/kg.

The CDR3 spans 14 residues. Germline-derived CDR1 and CDR2 are SQVTM and ANQGSEA. The ends lost 3 bases at V and 5 bases at J; junction bases unmatched: 10. TCRdb's table, derived via immunoSEQ multiplex PCR, lists solely in-frame clones and lacks some. The sample lists tens of thousands of clones; 75% to 90% were seen once. This chain connects TRBV29-1 to TRBJ2-7, with 7 bases fitting TRBD1. Sequenced material: CD4+ or CD8+ T cells sorted from blood, taken in a trial of the OX40 agonist ivuxolimab. The sequence derives from an adult with an advanced solid tumor such as melanoma, head and neck, liver or kidney cancer. The CDR3: CSVDPGRGFDEQYF. The DNA for the CDR3 is TGCAGCGTTGATCCCGGCAGGGGGTTCGACGAGCAGTACTTC.